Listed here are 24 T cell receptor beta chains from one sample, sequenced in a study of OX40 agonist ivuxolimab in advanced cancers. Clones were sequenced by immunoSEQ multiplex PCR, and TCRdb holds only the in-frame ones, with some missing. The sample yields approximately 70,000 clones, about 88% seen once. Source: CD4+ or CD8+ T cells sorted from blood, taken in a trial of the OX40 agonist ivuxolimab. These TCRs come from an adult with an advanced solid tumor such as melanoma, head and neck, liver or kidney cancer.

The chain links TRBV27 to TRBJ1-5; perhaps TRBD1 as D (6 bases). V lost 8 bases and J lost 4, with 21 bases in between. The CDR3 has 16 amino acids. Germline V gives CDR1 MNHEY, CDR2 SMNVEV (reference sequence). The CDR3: CASSSRAGAGNQPQHF. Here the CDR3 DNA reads TGTGCCAGCTCCTCAAGAGCGGGGGCTGGGAATCAGCCCCAGCATTTT.

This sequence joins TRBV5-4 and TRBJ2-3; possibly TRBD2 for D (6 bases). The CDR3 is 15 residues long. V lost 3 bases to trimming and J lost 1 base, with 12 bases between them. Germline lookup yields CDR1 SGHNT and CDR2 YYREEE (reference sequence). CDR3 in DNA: TGTGCCAGCAGCTGGGACGGAGGGCGCACAGATACGCAGTATTTT. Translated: CASSWDGGRTDTQYF.

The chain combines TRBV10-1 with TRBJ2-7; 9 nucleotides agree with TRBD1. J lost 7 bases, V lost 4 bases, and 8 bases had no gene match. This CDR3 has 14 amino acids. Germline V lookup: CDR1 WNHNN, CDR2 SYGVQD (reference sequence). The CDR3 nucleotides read TGCGCCAGCAGTGTTGGGACAGGGTCTCCGGAGCAGTACTTC. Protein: CASSVGTGSPEQYF.

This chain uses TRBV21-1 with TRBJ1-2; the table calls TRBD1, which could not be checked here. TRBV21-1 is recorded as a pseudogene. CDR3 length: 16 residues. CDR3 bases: TGTGCCAGCAGCAGAGGAGTCCGGGACAGGGCCTATGGCTACACCTTC. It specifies CASSRGVRDRAYGYTF.

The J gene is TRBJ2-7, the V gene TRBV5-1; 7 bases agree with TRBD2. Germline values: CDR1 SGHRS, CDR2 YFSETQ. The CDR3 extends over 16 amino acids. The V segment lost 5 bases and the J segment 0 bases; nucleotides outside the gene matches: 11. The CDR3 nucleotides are TGCGCCAGCAGGCAAACTTCTAGCGGCTACTCCTACGAGCAGTACTTC. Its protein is CASRQTSSGYSYEQYF.

CDR3 amino acids: CASSQGTSGETQYF. Written as DNA, the CDR3 is TGTGCCAGCAGCCAAGGGACTAGCGGGGAGACCCAGTACTTC. The chain uses TRBV11-2 and TRBJ2-5; 12 nucleotides agree with TRBD2. The CDR3 consists of 14 residues. After removal of 5 bases from V and 5 bases from J, the junction contained 3 bases not matched to a gene. Germline CDR1 and CDR2: SGHAT and FQNNGV.

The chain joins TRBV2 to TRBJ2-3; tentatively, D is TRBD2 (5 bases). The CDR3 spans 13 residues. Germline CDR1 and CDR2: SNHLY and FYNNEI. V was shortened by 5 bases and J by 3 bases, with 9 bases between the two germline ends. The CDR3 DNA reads TGTGCCAGCAGTCGGACGGGAACAGATACGCAGTATTTT. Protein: CASSRTGTDTQYF.

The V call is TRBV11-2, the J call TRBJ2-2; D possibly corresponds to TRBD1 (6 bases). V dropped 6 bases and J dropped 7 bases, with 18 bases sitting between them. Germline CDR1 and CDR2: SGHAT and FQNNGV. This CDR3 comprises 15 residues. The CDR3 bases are TGTGCCAGCAGATCTATACAGGGCATCAACGGGGAGCTGTTTTTT. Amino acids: CASRSIQGINGELFF.

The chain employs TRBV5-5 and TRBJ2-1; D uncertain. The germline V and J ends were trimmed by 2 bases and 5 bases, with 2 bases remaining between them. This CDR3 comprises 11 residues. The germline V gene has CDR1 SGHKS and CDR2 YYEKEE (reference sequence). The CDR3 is CASSLDNEQFF. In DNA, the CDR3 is TGTGCCAGCAGCTTAGACAATGAGCAGTTCTTC.

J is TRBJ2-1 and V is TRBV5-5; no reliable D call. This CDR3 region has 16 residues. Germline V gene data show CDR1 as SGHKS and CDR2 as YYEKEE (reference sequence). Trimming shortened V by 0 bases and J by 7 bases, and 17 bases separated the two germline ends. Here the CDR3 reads CASSLVRTVGLNEQFF. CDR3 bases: TGTGCCAGCAGCTTGGTGAGGACGGTTGGTCTGAATGAGCAGTTCTTC.

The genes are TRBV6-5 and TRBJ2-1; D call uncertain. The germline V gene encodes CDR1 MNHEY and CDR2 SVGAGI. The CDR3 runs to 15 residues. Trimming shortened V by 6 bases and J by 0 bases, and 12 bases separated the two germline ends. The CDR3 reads CASRRTVSSYNEQFF. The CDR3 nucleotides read TGTGCCAGCAGAAGGACCGTTAGCTCCTACAATGAGCAGTTCTTC.

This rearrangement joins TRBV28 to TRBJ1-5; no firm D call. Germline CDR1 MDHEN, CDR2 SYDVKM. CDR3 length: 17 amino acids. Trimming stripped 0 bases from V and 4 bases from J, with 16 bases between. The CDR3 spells CASSLWSLGSGNQPQHF. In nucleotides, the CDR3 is TGTGCCAGCAGTTTATGGTCGTTAGGTAGTGGAAATCAGCCCCAGCATTTT.

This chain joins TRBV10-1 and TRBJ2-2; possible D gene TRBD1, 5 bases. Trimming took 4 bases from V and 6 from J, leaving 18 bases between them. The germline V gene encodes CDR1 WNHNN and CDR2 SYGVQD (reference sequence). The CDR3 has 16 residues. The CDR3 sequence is CASSGGQSGAAGELFF. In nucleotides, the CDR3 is TGCGCCAGCAGTGGGGGCCAATCTGGGGCCGCCGGGGAGCTGTTTTTT.

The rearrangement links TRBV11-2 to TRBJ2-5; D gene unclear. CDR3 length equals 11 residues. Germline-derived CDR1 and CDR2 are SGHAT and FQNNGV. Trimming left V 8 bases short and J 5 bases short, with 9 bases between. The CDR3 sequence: CASLLTETQYF. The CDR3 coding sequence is TGTGCCAGCCTCCTCACGGAGACCCAGTACTTC.

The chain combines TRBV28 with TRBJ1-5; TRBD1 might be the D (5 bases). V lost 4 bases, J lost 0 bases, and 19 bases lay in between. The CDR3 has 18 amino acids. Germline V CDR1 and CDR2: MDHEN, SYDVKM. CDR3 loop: CASSYASHRQYSNQPQHF. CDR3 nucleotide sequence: TGTGCCAGCAGTTATGCGTCTCATCGACAGTATAGCAATCAGCCCCAGCATTTT.

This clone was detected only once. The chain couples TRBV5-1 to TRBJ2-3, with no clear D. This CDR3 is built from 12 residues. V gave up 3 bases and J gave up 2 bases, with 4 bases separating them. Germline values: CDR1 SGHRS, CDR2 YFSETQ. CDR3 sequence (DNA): TGCGCCAGCAGCTCCCCCACAGATACGCAGTATTTT. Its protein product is CASSSPTDTQYF.

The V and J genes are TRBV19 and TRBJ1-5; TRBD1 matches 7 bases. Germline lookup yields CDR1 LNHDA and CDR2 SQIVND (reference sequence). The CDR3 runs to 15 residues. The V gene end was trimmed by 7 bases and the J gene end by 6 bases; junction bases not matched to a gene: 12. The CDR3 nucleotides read TGTGCCAGTATGATGGTAGGGGGCGCCTCTCAGCCCCAGCATTTT. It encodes CASMMVGGASQPQHF.

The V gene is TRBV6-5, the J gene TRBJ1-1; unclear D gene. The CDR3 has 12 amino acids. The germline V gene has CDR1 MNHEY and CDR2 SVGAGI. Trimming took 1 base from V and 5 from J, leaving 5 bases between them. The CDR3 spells CASSYLGTEAFF. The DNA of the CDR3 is TGTGCCAGCAGTTACTTGGGAACTGAAGCTTTCTTT.

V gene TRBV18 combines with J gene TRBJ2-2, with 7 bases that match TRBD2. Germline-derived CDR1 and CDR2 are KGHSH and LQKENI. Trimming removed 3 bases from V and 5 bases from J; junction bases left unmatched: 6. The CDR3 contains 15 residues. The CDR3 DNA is TGTGCCAGCTCACCCGACGGGGGGACGACCGGGGAGCTGTTTTTT. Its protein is CASSPDGGTTGELFF.

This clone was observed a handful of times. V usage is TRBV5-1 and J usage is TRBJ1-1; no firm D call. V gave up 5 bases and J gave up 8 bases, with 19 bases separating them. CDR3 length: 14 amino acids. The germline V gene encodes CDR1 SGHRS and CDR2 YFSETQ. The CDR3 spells CASSVGPDLGEAFF. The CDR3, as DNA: TGCGCCAGCAGTGTTGGCCCCGACTTGGGGGAAGCTTTCTTT. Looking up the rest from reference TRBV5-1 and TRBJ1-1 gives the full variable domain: KAGVTQTPRYLIKTRGQQVTLSCSPISGHRSVSWYQQTPGQGLQFLFEYFSETQRNKGNFPGRFSGRQFSNSRSEMNVSTLELGDSALYLCASSVGPDLGEAFFGQGTRLTVV.

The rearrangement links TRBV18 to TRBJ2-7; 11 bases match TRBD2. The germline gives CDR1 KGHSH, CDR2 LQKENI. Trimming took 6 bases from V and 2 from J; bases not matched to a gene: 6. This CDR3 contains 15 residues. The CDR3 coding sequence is TGTGCCAGCTCCCCCGCTAGCGGGAGGACCTACGAGCAGTACTTC. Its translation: CASSPASGRTYEQYF.

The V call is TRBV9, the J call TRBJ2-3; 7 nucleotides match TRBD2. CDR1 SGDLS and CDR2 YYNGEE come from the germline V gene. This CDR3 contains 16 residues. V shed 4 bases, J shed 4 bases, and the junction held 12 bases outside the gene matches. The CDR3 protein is CASSSQWGGLADTQYF. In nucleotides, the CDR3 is TGTGCCAGCAGCTCCCAGTGGGGGGGGTTGGCAGATACGCAGTATTTT. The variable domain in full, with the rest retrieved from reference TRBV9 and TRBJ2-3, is DSGVTQTPKHLITATGQRVTLRCSPRSGDLSVYWYQQSLDQGLQFLIQYYNGEERAKGNILERFSAQQFPDLHSELNLSSLELGDSALYFCASSSQWGGLADTQYFGPGTRLTVL.

The CDR3 region has the DNA TGCGCCAGCAGCCAAACTTCTCCGGGACAGGGTATCAATCAGCCCCAGCATTTT. Translation: CASSQTSPGQGINQPQHF. The rearrangement links TRBV4-3 to TRBJ1-5, with 9 nucleotides matching TRBD1. This CDR3 has 18 residues. Trimming at V came to 2 bases and at J to 3 bases, leaving 11 bases not matched to a gene. CDR1 is LGHNA and CDR2 is YSLEER in the germline V gene.

DNA for the CDR3: TGTGCCAGCAGTTTATCCGGGACAGGGGTCAATCAGCCCCAGCATTTT. It translates to CASSLSGTGVNQPQHF. V is TRBV27 and J is TRBJ1-5, with 10 positions matching TRBD1. Germline CDR1 MNHEY, CDR2 SMNVEV (reference sequence). The CDR3 is 16 residues long. V was pared by 0 bases and J by 3 bases, with 2 bases of the junction left unmatched.